One and the same sample provided the 27 T cell receptor beta chains below, sequenced in a study of lymphopenia after photon versus proton radiotherapy. Profiled with immunoSEQ multiplex PCR; TCRdb holds only in-frame clones, not every one. Counted here are 45,000 to 65,000 clones, around 83% occurring once; the ten biggest clones make up over 25%. Specimen: peripheral blood, collected from a patient treated with photon-based radiotherapy. The receptors here all came from a man in his fifties with gastric cancer.

This clone was picked up a small number of times. J is TRBJ1-5 and V is TRBV18; D unclear. Trimming removed 2 bases from V and 6 bases from J, with 14 bases in between. The CDR3 consists of 15 residues. Germline-derived CDR1 and CDR2 are KGHSH and LQKENI. The CDR3 is CASSPTHGESQPQHF. The DNA for the CDR3 is TGTGCCAGCTCACCAACCCACGGGGAGAGTCAGCCCCAGCATTTT.

CDR3 nucleotides: TGTGCCAGCAGTAAGACAGGGAAAGGCTACACCTTC. Protein: CASSKTGKGYTF. The rearrangement joins TRBV7-9 to TRBJ1-2; 7 bases are shared with TRBD1. CDR1 is SEHNR, CDR2 FQNEAQ, per germline (reference sequence). With 6 bases clipped from V and 8 bases from J, the junction kept 6 bases outside the gene matches. This CDR3 has 12 amino acids.

This chain links TRBV30 with TRBJ2-1; perhaps TRBD2 as D (6 bases). Trimming shortened V by 4 bases and J by 7 bases, and 17 bases separated the two germline ends. From germline, CDR1 is GTSNPN and CDR2 SVGIG (reference sequence). This CDR3 region has 14 residues. CDR3 DNA: TGTGCCTGGAATCCCACTAGGCGGGGTAATGAGCAGTTCTTC. The encoded protein is CAWNPTRRGNEQFF.

The chain employs TRBV19 and TRBJ2-1; 10 nucleotides line up with TRBD2. Germline V gene lookup returns CDR1 LNHDA and CDR2 SQIVND (reference sequence). Germline trimming cut 5 bases from V and 3 bases from J; bases unmatched to any gene: 7. The CDR3 loop spans 16 amino acids. CDR3 nucleotide sequence: TGTGCCAGTAGTGCCTCTAGCGGGAGTTACTACAATGAGCAGTTCTTC. It yields the protein CASSASSGSYYNEQFF.

This clone was found once. The J gene is TRBJ1-1, the V gene TRBV7-9, with a possible D match to TRBD1 (5 bases). Germline loops: CDR1 SEHNR, CDR2 FQNEAQ (reference sequence). V was pared by 1 base and J by 5 bases, with 11 bases between. This CDR3 is 14 amino acids long. The CDR3 sequence is CASSLGSAGTEAFF. CDR3 sequence (DNA): TGTGCCAGCAGCTTAGGATCGGCAGGGACTGAAGCTTTCTTT.

This clone occurred once. This chain joins TRBV6-1 and TRBJ1-2, with D uncertain. The V gene lost 2 bases and the J gene lost 6 bases, with 4 bases spanning the gap. This CDR3 has 11 amino acids. Per germline, CDR1 MNHNS and CDR2 SASEGT. The DNA of the CDR3 is TGTGCCAGCAGTGAATCCCATGGCTACACCTTC. This translates into CASSESHGYTF.

The gene calls are TRBV5-1 and TRBJ1-3, with D perhaps TRBD1 (5 bases). Germline V gene sequence: CDR1 SGHRS, CDR2 YFSETQ. V lost 4 bases and J lost 4, with 18 bases in between. The CDR3 spans 16 residues. In nucleotides, the CDR3 is TGCGCCAGCAGCAGATTCAGGGCAGAGTCGGGAAACACCATATATTTT. This encodes CASSRFRAESGNTIYF. Full variable domain (remainder filled in from reference TRBV5-1 and TRBJ1-3): KAGVTQTPRYLIKTRGQQVTLSCSPISGHRSVSWYQQTPGQGLQFLFEYFSETQRNKGNFPGRFSGRQFSNSRSEMNVSTLELGDSALYLCASSRFRAESGNTIYFGEGSWLTVV.

The chain is built from TRBV19 and TRBJ2-7, with 8 bases aligning to TRBD1. The CDR3 is made up of 14 amino acids. J was trimmed by 2 bases and V by 7 bases; bases with no gene match: 7. Germline-derived CDR1 and CDR2 are LNHDA and SQIVND (reference sequence). CDR3 DNA sequence: TGTGCCAGTACGAAAGGACAGGGCCCCTACGAGCAGTACTTC. The encoded protein is CASTKGQGPYEQYF. Based on the CDR3 plus reference TRBV19 and TRBJ2-7, the full variable domain is DGGITQSPKYLFRKEGQNVTLSCEQNLNHDAMYWYRQDPGQGLRLIYYSQIVNDFQKGDIAEGYSVSREKKESFPLTVTSAQKNPTAFYLCASTKGQGPYEQYFGPGTRLTVT.

The J gene is TRBJ2-2, the V gene TRBV30, with D tentatively TRBD1 (5 bases). Germline lookup yields CDR1 GTSNPN and CDR2 SVGIG (reference sequence). This CDR3 has 13 amino acids. Trimming shortened V by 4 bases and J by 7 bases, and 13 bases separated the two germline ends. As DNA, the CDR3 is TGTGCCTGGATGTCATTCAGGGTCGGGGAGCTGTTTTTT. This gives the protein CAWMSFRVGELFF.

For the CDR3, the DNA is TGTGCCAGCTCCCCCATTGGCAGCCTTAACTATGGCTACACCTTC. Protein product: CASSPIGSLNYGYTF. The J gene is TRBJ1-2, the V gene TRBV18, with D hard to call. The CDR3 is made up of 15 amino acids. V lost 6 bases to trimming and J lost 1 base, with 15 bases between them. Germline V gene lookup returns CDR1 KGHSH and CDR2 LQKENI.

Only one count was recorded for this clone. V usage is TRBV5-1 and J usage is TRBJ2-3; TRBD2 is a possible D gene (6 bases). The CDR3 length is 14 residues. The ends were cut back, 4 bases at V and 6 bases at J, with 15 bases in the middle. Germline values: CDR1 SGHRS, CDR2 YFSETQ. The CDR3 protein is CASSPGDWTDTQYF. In nucleotides, the CDR3 is TGCGCCAGCAGCCCGGGGGACTGGACGGATACGCAGTATTTT.

The chain links TRBV18 to TRBJ1-5, with D tentatively TRBD1 (5 bases). Per germline, CDR1 KGHSH and CDR2 LQKENI. The CDR3 loop spans 15 amino acids. Trimming stripped 5 bases from V and 0 bases from J, with 11 bases between. CDR3 amino acids: CASSSGTDSNQPQHF. CDR3 DNA: TGTGCCAGCTCATCCGGGACGGATAGCAATCAGCCCCAGCATTTT.

The gene calls are TRBV5-6 and TRBJ1-5; D possibly corresponds to TRBD1 (6 bases). This CDR3 has 15 residues. The germline gives CDR1 SGHDT, CDR2 YYEEEE. Trimming shortened V by 2 bases and J by 0 bases, and 9 bases separated the two germline ends. CDR3 DNA sequence: TGTGCCAGCAGCTTAGGGACATATAGCAATCAGCCCCAGCATTTT. It specifies CASSLGTYSNQPQHF. The whole variable domain, remainder taken from reference TRBV5-6 and TRBJ1-5, is DAGVTQSPTHLIKTRGQQVTLRCSPKSGHDTVSWYQQALGQGPQFIFQYYEEEERQRGNFPDRFSGHQFPNYSSELNVNALLLGDSALYLCASSLGTYSNQPQHFGDGTRLSIL.

The rearrangement uses TRBV7-2 and TRBJ2-7, with 12 bases identical to TRBD2. With 3 bases clipped from V and 4 bases from J, the junction kept 10 bases outside the gene matches. The germline gives CDR1 SGHTA, CDR2 FQGNSA. The length of the CDR3 is 17 residues. The CDR3 protein is CASSFLAGTSGFYEQYF. CDR3 in DNA: TGTGCCAGCAGCTTCCTCGCCGGGACTAGCGGGTTTTACGAGCAGTACTTC.

The chain uses TRBV4-3 and TRBJ2-1; no definite D call. Germline V gene sequence: CDR1 LGHNA, CDR2 YSLEER. Trimming pared 0 bases from V and 1 base from J, leaving 4 bases between. The CDR3 contains 14 residues. CDR3 amino acids: CASSQDHSYNEQFF. Here the CDR3 DNA reads TGCGCCAGCAGCCAAGACCATTCCTACAATGAGCAGTTCTTC.

The sample holds one count of this clone. V and J are TRBV21-1 and TRBJ2-3; TRBD2 was called by the table and not checked on the DNA. TRBV21-1 is assigned pseudogene status. This CDR3 region has 17 residues. CDR3: CASSKGTSGGGPDTQYF. The DNA of the CDR3 is TGTGCCAGCAGCAAGGGGACTAGCGGGGGGGGCCCAGATACGCAGTATTTT.

The V call is TRBV1, the J call TRBJ2-7; TRBD2, the table's D call, lacks a check against the DNA. TRBV1 is flagged as a pseudogene. This CDR3 region has 16 residues. CDR3 DNA sequence: TGCACCAGCAGCCAAGACCCTCGGACTAGCGGGAAAGAGCAGTACTTC. Encoded protein: CTSSQDPRTSGKEQYF.

The rearrangement uses TRBV7-2 and TRBJ1-4; D unclear. The CDR3 loop spans 15 amino acids. The V end was cut by 5 bases, the J end by 8 bases, with 18 bases between. In germline, CDR1 is SGHTA, CDR2 FQGNSA. The CDR3 coding sequence is TGTGCCAGCAGCAACTTAGCCTACCAAGGGGAAAAACTGTTTTTT. It codes for CASSNLAYQGEKLFF.

This chain uses TRBV7-9 with TRBJ2-3, with a weak D call TRBD2 (5 bases). The ends were cut back, 4 bases at V and 5 bases at J, with 19 bases in the middle. This CDR3 spans 16 amino acids. The germline V gene encodes CDR1 SEHNR and CDR2 FQNEAQ (reference sequence). The CDR3 DNA is TGTGCCAGCAGCTCTTTCTCCGGGATCAAGGTAGATACGCAGTATTTT. Its translation is CASSSFSGIKVDTQYF.

J is TRBJ2-3 and V is TRBV4-2; 9 bases map to TRBD1. V lost 1 base to trimming and J lost 5 bases; unmatched junction nucleotides: 4. The CDR3 totals 15 residues. Germline V CDR1 and CDR2: LGHNA, YNFKEQ. The CDR3 bases are TGTGCCAGCAGCCAAGGACAGGGGGTAGTAGATACGCAGTATTTT. Amino acids: CASSQGQGVVDTQYF.

The gene calls are TRBV5-1 and TRBJ1-5; possibly TRBD1 for D (5 bases). V lost 4 bases to trimming and J lost 3 bases, with 14 bases between them. This CDR3 is built from 15 residues. Germline lookup yields CDR1 SGHRS and CDR2 YFSETQ. DNA of the CDR3: TGCGCCAGCAGCCCCTCTCGGGGGGACAATCAGCCCCAGCATTTT. Protein: CASSPSRGDNQPQHF.

The chain joins TRBV19 to TRBJ2-7; D unresolved. This CDR3 has 14 amino acids. V lost 8 bases and J 2 bases, leaving 16 bases between the germline ends. From germline, CDR1 is LNHDA and CDR2 SQIVND (reference sequence). CDR3 sequence (DNA): TGTGCCAGTGGGGAAGGGCCCGGCACCTACGAGCAGTACTTC. Amino acids: CASGEGPGTYEQYF.

Notes on this clone: Other DNA sequences from this sample encode an identical CDR3 as well. This chain connects TRBV5-4 to TRBJ2-3; TRBD1 agrees at 8 bases. The J segment lost 2 bases and the V segment lost 0 bases, leaving 2 bases of the junction unmatched. Per germline, CDR1 SGHNT and CDR2 YYREEE (reference sequence). The CDR3 has 15 amino acids. CDR3 loop: CASSLDRGVTDTQYF. The CDR3 DNA reads as TGTGCCAGCAGCTTGGACAGGGGGGTCACAGATACGCAGTATTTT.

V gene TRBV6-4 combines with J gene TRBJ1-1, with D tentatively TRBD1 (6 bases). The germline V and J ends were trimmed by 0 bases and 0 bases, with 11 bases remaining between them. In germline, CDR1 is MRHNA, CDR2 SNTAGT. This CDR3 is built from 16 residues. The CDR3 DNA reads as TGTGCCAGCAGTGACTCGGTAGGGACAATGAACACTGAAGCTTTCTTT. It is translated as CASSDSVGTMNTEAFF.

V and J are TRBV13 and TRBJ2-5; TRBD2 might be the D (6 bases). Germline V gene data show CDR1 as PRHDT and CDR2 as FYEKMQ (reference sequence). The CDR3 loop spans 13 amino acids. The V end was cut by 5 bases, the J end by 5 bases, with 12 bases between. The CDR3 region is CASSKGLFETQYF. CDR3 coding DNA: TGTGCCAGCAGCAAGGGACTCTTCGAGACCCAGTACTTC.

The chain links TRBV7-2 to TRBJ2-1; TRBD2 matches 7 bases. Trimming took 2 bases from V and 1 from J; bases not matched to a gene: 2. CDR3 size: 15 residues. Germline assignment: CDR1 SGHTA and CDR2 FQGNSA. The CDR3 protein is CASSLRRESYNEQFF. The DNA of the CDR3 is TGTGCCAGCAGCTTAAGGCGGGAGTCCTACAATGAGCAGTTCTTC.

The chain carries TRBV30 and TRBJ2-3; unclear D gene. The CDR3 is 13 amino acids. V dropped 0 bases and J dropped 4 bases, with 8 bases sitting between them. Germline values: CDR1 GTSNPN, CDR2 SVGIG (reference sequence). The CDR3 region has the DNA TGTGCCTGGAGTGTTTTCCAGGCAGATACGCAGTATTTT. This encodes CAWSVFQADTQYF.